This is a list of T cell receptor beta chains from one sample in a study of CD8 T cells in ankylosing spondylitis. TCRdb re-derived calls from the 5' RACE reads in MiXCR, one entry per CDR3 protein. The repertoire holds 670,000 or so distinct CDR3 sequences, around 20% seen once, with about 19% in the top ten. Sequencing was performed on blood, either unsorted or a sorted T cell fraction (not recorded which). The source is a male donor with ankylosing spondylitis. Both conserved end residues are part of each CDR3. A D gene is named only where the DNA matches it firmly. Rows may omit the clone size; those that give it use once, few, many or a size class.

j_gene	d_gene	abundance	v_gene	CDR3aa	CDR3nt
TRBJ1-1	-	-	TRBV7-9	CASSSRAPSAEAFF	TGTGCCAGCAGCTCCAGGGCCCCTAGTGCTGAAGCTTTCTTT
TRBJ1-1	-	-	TRBV7-9	CASSLVVGANTEAFF	TGTGCCAGCAGCTTAGTGGTCGGGGCTAACACTGAAGCTTTCTTT
TRBJ2-2	-	few	TRBV7-2	CASRGTRGTGELFF	TGTGCCAGCAGGGGGACACGCGGGACCGGGGAGCTGTTTTTT
TRBJ1-1	-	few	TRBV9	CASSPDEGPRTEAFF	TGTGCCAGCAGCCCTGACGAGGGACCTCGGACTGAAGCTTTCTTT
TRBJ2-3	-	-	TRBV10-3	CAISDPALPRGDTQYF	TGTGCCATCAGTGACCCCGCGTTACCGAGGGGAGATACGCAGTATTTT
TRBJ2-7	TRBD2	few	TRBV12-3/TRBV12-4	CASSFGASGTYEQYF	TGTGCCAGCAGTTTTGGGGCTAGCGGGACCTACGAGCAGTACTTC
TRBJ2-1	-	-	TRBV20-1	CSASPLGGALDNEQFF	TGCAGTGCTAGCCCCTTGGGCGGGGCCTTGGACAATGAGCAGTTCTTC
TRBJ1-4	-	few	TRBV3-1	CASSLRGPEDEKLFF	TGTGCCAGCAGCCTTAGGGGCCCGGAGGATGAAAAACTGTTTTTT
TRBJ2-2	TRBD2	few	TRBV4-2	CASSQGGGRAMTGELFF	TGTGCCAGCAGCCAAGGGGGCGGGAGGGCCATGACCGGGGAGCTGTTTTTT
TRBJ2-1	-	-	TRBV15	CATSREGPGDVYNEQFF	TGTGCCACCAGCAGAGAGGGCCCGGGGGACGTATACAATGAGCAGTTCTTC
TRBJ2-1	-	many	TRBV12-3/TRBV12-4	CASTPDEHNEQFF	TGTGCCAGCACCCCTGACGAGCACAATGAGCAGTTCTTC
TRBJ2-3	-	-	TRBV29-1	CSVDLTVNPDTQYF	TGCAGCGTTGACCTAACAGTAAACCCAGATACGCAGTATTTT
TRBJ1-2	TRBD1	few	TRBV20-1	CSAYNRGGNYGYTF	TGCAGTGCCTACAACAGGGGCGGAAACTATGGCTACACCTTC
TRBJ2-7	-	-	TRBV4-1	CASSMEGGEQYF	TGCGCCAGCAGCATGGAGGGCGGGGAGCAGTACTTC
TRBJ1-2	-	-	TRBV9	CASSVGVEDGYTF	TGTGCCAGCAGCGTAGGAGTGGAGGATGGCTACACCTTC
TRBJ2-3	-	few	TRBV4-1	CASSQDWPTDTDTQYF	TGCGCCAGCAGCCAAGATTGGCCCACCGACACAGATACGCAGTATTTT
TRBJ1-6	TRBD1	few	TRBV20-1	CSAGTGTGSPLHF	TGCAGTGCTGGGACAGGGACCGGTTCACCCCTCCACTTT
TRBJ2-7	-	-	TRBV6-2/TRBV6-3	CASSYALELDEQYF	TGTGCCAGCAGTTACGCCCTGGAACTCGACGAGCAGTACTTC
TRBJ2-3	TRBD1	many	TRBV5-1	CASLPGTGTDTQYF	TGCGCCAGCCTCCCCGGGACAGGGACAGATACGCAGTATTTT
TRBJ2-1	-	few	TRBV21-1	CASSKTSAHSYNEQFF	TGTGCCAGCAGCAAAACGTCGGCCCACTCCTACAATGAGCAGTTCTTC